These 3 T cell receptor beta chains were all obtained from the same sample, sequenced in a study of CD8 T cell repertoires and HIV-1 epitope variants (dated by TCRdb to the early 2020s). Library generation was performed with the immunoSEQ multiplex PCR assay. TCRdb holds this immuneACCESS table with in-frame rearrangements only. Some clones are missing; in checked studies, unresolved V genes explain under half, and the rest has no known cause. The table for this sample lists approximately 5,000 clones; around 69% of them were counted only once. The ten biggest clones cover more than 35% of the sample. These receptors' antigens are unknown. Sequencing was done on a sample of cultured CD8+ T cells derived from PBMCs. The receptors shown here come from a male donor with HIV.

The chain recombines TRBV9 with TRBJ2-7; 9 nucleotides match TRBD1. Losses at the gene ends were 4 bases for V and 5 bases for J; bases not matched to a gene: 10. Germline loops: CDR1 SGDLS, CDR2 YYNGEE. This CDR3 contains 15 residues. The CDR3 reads CASSPEGGTGNEQYF. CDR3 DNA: TGTGCCAGCAGCCCAGAGGGGGGGACAGGGAACGAGCAGTACTTC. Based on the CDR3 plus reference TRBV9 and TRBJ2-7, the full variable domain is DSGVTQTPKHLITATGQRVTLRCSPRSGDLSVYWYQQSLDQGLQFLIQYYNGEERAKGNILERFSAQQFPDLHSELNLSSLELGDSALYFCASSPEGGTGNEQYFGPGTRLTVT.

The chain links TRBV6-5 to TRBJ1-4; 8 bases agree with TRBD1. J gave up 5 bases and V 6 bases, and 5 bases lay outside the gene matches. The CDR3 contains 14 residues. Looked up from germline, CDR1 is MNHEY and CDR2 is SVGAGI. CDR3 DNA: TGTGCCAGCAGCCAATCAGGGGGCAATGAAAAACTGTTTTTT. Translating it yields CASSQSGGNEKLFF.

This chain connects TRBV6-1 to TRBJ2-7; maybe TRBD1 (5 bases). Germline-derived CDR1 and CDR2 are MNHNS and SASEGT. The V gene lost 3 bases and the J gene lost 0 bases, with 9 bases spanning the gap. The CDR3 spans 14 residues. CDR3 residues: CASSDQGSSYEQYF. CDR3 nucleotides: TGTGCCAGCAGTGATCAGGGAAGCTCCTACGAGCAGTACTTC.